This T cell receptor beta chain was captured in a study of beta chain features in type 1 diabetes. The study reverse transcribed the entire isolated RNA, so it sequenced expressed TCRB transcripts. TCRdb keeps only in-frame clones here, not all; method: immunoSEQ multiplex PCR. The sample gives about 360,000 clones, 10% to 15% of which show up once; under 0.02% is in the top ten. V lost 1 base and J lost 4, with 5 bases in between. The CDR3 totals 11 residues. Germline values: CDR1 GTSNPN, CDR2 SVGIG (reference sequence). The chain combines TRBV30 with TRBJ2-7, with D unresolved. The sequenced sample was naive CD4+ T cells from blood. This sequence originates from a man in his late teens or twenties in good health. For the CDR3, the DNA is TGTGCCTGGAGTGAGAGATACGAGCAGTACTTC. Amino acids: CAWSERYEQYF.